The TCR beta chain under discussion was sequenced for a study of T cell responses to AZD1222 COVID-19 vaccine. Some clones are missing from TCRdb's copy, which holds only in-frame ones; the method was immunoSEQ multiplex PCR. Of approximately 85,000 clones listed, around 85% are singletons. This clone came up a few times. The TCR was taken from an adult in good health. Source: peripheral blood, taken on day 0 of AZD1222 vaccination.

CDR3 in DNA: TGTGCCAGCAGCCAAGGTTCTCAGGCAGATACGCAGTATTTT. Translating it yields CASSQGSQADTQYF. V usage is TRBV14 and J usage is TRBJ2-3; no firm D call. CDR1 SGHDN and CDR2 FVKESK come from the germline V gene. CDR3 length: 14 residues. Trimming pared 1 base from V and 4 bases from J, leaving 9 bases between.